This T cell receptor (beta chain) was identified during a study of spatial heterogeneity in lung cancer. Study-wide background: Sequences of the beta chain were consistently detected in greater numbers than alpha-chain sequences. The average count in raw reads for each unique TCR and UMI combination exceeded eight appearances.

TCRdb reprocessed the 5' RACE reads with MiXCR, giving one entry per CDR3 protein. The sample contains a few thousand distinct CDR3 sequences, 6.8% of which appear only once. Trimming shortened V by 6 bases and J by 5 bases, and 11 bases separated the two germline ends. The germline V gene encodes CDR1 WSHSY and CDR2 SAAADI. The CDR3 spans 13 residues. Indicated time point: sample taken at primary tumor resection. Patients with untreated early-stage non-small cell lung cancer, numbering 72, were the donors. Without sorting, whole RNA was sequenced from tumor, nontumor lung or frozen PBMC. By sample fraction, this clonotype is medium-sized (0.01 to 0.1%).

The J gene is TRBJ1-5, the V gene TRBV10-2; D not certain. The specimen was normal lung tissue next to the tumor, collected at surgery. The sequence came from a male donor with early-stage non-small cell lung cancer. In DNA, the CDR3 is TGCGCCAGCAGCGATGGTAACTATCAGCCCCAGCATTTT. It translates to CASSDGNYQPQHF.